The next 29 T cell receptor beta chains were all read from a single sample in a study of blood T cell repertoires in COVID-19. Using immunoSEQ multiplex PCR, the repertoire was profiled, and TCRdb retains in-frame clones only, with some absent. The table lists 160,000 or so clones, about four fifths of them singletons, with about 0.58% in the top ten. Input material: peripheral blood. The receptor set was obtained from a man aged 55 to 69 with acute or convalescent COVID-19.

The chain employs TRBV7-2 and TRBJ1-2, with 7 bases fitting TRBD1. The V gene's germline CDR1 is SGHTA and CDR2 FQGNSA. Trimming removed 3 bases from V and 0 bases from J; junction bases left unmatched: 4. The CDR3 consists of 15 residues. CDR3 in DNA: TGTGCCAGCAGCTTCCAGGGGGGTTCTAACTATGGCTACACCTTC. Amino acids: CASSFQGGSNYGYTF.

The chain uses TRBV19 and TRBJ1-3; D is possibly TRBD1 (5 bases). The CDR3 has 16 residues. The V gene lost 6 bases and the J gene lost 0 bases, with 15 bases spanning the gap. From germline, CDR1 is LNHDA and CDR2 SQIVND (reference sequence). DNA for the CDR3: TGTGCCAGTAGCCGGGGGAGCGAGAGCTCTGGAAACACCATATATTTT. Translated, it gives CASSRGSESSGNTIYF.

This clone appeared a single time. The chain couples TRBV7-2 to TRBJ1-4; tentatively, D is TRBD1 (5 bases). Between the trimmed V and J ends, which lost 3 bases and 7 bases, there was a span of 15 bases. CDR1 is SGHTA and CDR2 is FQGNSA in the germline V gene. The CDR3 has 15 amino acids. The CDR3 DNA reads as TGTGCCAGCAGCTTCGGACACCCAAGAGGTGAAAAACTGTTTTTT. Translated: CASSFGHPRGEKLFF.

The CDR3 bases are TGTGCCAGCAGCCAAGATTGGGCAGGGGTCGGAGAAAAACTGTTTTTT. Amino acid sequence: CASSQDWAGVGEKLFF. This chain joins TRBV3-1 (or the pseudogene TRBV3-2) and TRBJ1-4, with D possibly matching TRBD1 (6 bases). The CDR3 has 16 amino acids. Germline V CDR1 and CDR2: LGHDT, YNNKEL (reference sequence). V lost 0 bases, J lost 8 bases, and 16 bases lay in between.

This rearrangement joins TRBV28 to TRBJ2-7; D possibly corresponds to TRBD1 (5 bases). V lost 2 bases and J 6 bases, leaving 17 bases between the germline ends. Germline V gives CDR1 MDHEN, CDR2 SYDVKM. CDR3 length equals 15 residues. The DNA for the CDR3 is TGTGCCAGCAGTTTAAGGGGCCTGGCTAATCGCGAGCAGTACTTC. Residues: CASSLRGLANREQYF.

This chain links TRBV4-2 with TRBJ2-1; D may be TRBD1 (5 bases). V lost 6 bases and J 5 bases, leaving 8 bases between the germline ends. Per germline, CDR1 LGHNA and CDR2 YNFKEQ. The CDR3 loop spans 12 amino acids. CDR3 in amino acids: CASRGHHNEQFF. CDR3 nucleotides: TGTGCCAGCAGGGGGCACCACAATGAGCAGTTCTTC.

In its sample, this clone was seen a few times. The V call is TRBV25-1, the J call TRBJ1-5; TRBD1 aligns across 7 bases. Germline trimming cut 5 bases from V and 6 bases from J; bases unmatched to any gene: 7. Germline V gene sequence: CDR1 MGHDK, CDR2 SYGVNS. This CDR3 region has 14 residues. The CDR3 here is CASSTTGAGQPQHF. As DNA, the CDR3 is TGTGCCAGCAGTACCACAGGGGCTGGTCAGCCCCAGCATTTT.

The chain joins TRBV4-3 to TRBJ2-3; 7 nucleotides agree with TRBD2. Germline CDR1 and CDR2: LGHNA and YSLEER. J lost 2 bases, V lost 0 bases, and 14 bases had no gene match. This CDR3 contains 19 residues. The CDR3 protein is CASSQDEGWSGVITDTQYF. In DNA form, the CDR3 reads TGCGCCAGCAGCCAAGATGAGGGGTGGAGCGGGGTAATCACAGATACGCAGTATTTT.

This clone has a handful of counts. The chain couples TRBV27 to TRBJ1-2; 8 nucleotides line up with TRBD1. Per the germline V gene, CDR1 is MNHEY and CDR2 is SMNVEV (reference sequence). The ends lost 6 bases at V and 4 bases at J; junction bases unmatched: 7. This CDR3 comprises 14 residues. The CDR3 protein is CASSGQGIGYGYTF. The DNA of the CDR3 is TGTGCCAGCAGCGGACAGGGTATTGGCTATGGCTACACCTTC.

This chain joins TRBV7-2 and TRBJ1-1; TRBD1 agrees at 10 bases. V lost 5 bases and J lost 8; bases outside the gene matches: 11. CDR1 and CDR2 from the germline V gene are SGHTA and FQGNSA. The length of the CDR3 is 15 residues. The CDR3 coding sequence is TGTGCCAGCAGCCTCGACAGGGGGCGTGCGGGAGAAGCTTTCTTT. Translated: CASSLDRGRAGEAFF.

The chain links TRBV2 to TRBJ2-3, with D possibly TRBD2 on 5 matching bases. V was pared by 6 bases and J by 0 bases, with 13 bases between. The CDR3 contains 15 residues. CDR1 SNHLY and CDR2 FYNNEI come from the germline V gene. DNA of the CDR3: TGTGCCAGCAGCGCGACTACCTCTAGCACAGATACGCAGTATTTT. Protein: CASSATTSSTDTQYF. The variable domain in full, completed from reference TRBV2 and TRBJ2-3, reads EPEVTQTPSHQVTQMGQEVILRCVPISNHLYFYWYRQILGQKVEFLVSFYNNEISEKSEIFDDQFSVERPDGSNFTLKIRSTKLEDSAMYFCASSATTSSTDTQYFGPGTRLTVL.

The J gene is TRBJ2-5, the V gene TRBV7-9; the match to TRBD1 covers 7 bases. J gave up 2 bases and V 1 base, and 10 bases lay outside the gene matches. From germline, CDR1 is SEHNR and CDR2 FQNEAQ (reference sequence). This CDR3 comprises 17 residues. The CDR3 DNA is TGTGCCAGCAGCTTAGACCGGTCCAGGACAGGTCAAGAGACCCAGTACTTC. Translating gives CASSLDRSRTGQETQYF.

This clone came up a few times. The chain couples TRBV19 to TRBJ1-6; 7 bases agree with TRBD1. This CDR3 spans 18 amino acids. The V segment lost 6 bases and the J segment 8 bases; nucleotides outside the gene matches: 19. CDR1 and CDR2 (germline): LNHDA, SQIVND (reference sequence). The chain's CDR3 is CASSPADRTITGDSPLHF. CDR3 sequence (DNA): TGTGCCAGTAGCCCCGCGGACAGGACGATTACGGGGGATTCACCCCTCCACTTT. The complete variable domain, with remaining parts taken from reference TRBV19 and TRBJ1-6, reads DGGITQSPKYLFRKEGQNVTLSCEQNLNHDAMYWYRQDPGQGLRLIYYSQIVNDFQKGDIAEGYSVSREKKESFPLTVTSAQKNPTAFYLCASSPADRTITGDSPLHFGNGTRLTVT.

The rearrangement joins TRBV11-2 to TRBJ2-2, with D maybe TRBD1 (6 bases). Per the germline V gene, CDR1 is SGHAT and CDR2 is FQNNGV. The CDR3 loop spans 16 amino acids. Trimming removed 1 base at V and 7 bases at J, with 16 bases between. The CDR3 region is CASSLVPAAGVGELFF. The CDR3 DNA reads TGTGCCAGCAGCTTAGTCCCGGCGGCAGGGGTCGGGGAGCTGTTTTTT.

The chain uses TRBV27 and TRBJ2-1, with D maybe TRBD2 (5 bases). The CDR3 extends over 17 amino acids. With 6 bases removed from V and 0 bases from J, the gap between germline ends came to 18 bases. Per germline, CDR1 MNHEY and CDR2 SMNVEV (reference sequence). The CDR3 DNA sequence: TGTGCCAGCAGAAAACGTTCAGCGGTGAGCTCCTACAATGAGCAGTTCTTC. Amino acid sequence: CASRKRSAVSSYNEQFF.

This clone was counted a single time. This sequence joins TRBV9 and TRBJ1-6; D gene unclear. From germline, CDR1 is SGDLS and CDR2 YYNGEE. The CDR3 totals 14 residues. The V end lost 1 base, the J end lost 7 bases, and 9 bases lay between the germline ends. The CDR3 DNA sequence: TGTGCCAGCAGCGTACTGGAGGAGAATTCACCCCTCCACTTT. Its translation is CASSVLEENSPLHF.

This chain's CDR3 is CASHRGPGYSNQPQHF. CDR3 sequence (DNA): TGTGCCAGCCACAGGGGGCCGGGGTATAGCAATCAGCCCCAGCATTTT. The V gene is TRBV19, the J gene TRBJ1-5; 9 nucleotides agree with TRBD1. The CDR3 runs to 16 residues. J was trimmed by 0 bases and V by 9 bases; bases with no gene match: 9. The V gene's germline CDR1 is LNHDA and CDR2 SQIVND (reference sequence).

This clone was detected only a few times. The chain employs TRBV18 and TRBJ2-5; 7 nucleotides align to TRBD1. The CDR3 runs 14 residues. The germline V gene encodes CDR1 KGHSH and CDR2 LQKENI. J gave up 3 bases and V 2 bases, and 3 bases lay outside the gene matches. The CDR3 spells CASSPDRVKETQYF. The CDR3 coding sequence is TGTGCCAGCTCACCAGACAGGGTGAAAGAGACCCAGTACTTC.

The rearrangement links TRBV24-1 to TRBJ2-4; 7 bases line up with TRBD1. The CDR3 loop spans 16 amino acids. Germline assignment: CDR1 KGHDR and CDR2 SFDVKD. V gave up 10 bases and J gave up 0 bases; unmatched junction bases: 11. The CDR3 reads CATRRTGPLAKNIQYF. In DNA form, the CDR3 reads TGTGCCACTCGGCGGACAGGTCCTTTAGCCAAAAACATTCAGTACTTC.

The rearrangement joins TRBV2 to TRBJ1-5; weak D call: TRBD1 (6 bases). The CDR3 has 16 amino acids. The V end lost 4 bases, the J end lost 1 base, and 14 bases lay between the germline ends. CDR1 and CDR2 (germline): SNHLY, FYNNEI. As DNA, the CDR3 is TGTGCCAGCAGTGTACAGGGTGATAACAGCAATCAGCCCCAGCATTTT. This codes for CASSVQGDNSNQPQHF. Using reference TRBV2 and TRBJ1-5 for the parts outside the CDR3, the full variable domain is EPEVTQTPSHQVTQMGQEVILRCVPISNHLYFYWYRQILGQKVEFLVSFYNNEISEKSEIFDDQFSVERPDGSNFTLKIRSTKLEDSAMYFCASSVQGDNSNQPQHFGDGTRLSIL.

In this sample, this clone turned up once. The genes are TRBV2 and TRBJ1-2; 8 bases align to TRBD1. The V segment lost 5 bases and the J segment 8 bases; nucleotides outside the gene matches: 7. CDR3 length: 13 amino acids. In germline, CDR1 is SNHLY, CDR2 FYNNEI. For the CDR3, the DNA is TGTGCCAGCAGTTGGACAGGGAAGGAAGGCTACACCTTC. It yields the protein CASSWTGKEGYTF.

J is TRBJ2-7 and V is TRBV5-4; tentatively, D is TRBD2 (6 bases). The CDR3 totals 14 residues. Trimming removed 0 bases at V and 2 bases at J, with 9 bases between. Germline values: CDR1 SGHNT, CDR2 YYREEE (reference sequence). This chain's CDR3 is CASSLGREPYEQYF. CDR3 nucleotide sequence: TGTGCCAGCAGCTTGGGGCGGGAACCCTACGAGCAGTACTTC.

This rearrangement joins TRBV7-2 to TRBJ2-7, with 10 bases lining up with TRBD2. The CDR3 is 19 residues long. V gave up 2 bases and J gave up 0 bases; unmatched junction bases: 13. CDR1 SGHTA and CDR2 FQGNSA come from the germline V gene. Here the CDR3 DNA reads TGTGCCAGCAGCTTAAAGGGGCTAGCGGGGGCTAGGAGCTCCTACGAGCAGTACTTC. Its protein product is CASSLKGLAGARSSYEQYF.

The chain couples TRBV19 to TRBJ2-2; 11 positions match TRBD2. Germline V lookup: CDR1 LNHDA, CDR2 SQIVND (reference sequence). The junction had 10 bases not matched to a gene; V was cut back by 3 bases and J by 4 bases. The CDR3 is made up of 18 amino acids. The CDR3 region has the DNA TGTGCCAGTAGTATGGGGCTAGCGGGAGGAGGGCCCACCGGGGAGCTGTTTTTT. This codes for CASSMGLAGGGPTGELFF.

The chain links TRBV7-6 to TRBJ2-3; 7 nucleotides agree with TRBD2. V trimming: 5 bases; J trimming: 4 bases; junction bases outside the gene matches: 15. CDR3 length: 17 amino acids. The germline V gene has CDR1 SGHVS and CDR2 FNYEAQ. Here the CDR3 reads CASSPTLGGGGADTQYF. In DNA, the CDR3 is TGTGCCAGCAGCCCCACCTTGGGGGGGGGAGGGGCAGATACGCAGTATTTT.

CDR3 sequence reads: CASGGEPLVGEQYF. The CDR3 DNA reads TGTGCCAGCGGGGGGGAGCCTCTTGTTGGCGAGCAGTACTTC. The chain employs TRBV7-2 and TRBJ2-7; 7 bases match TRBD2. The V segment lost 8 bases and the J segment 6 bases; nucleotides outside the gene matches: 13. Looked up from germline, CDR1 is SGHTA and CDR2 is FQGNSA. The CDR3 is 14 amino acids.

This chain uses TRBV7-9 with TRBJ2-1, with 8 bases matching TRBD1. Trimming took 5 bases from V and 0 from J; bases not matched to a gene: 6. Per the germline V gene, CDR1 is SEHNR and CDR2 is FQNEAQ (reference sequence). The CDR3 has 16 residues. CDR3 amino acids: CASSPWGTGSYNEQFF. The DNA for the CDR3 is TGTGCCAGCAGCCCCTGGGGGACAGGCTCCTACAATGAGCAGTTCTTC.

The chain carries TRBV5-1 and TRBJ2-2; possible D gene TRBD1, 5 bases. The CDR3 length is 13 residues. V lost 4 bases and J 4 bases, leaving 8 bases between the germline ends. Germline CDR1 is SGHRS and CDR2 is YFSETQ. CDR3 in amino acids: CASSTGPTGELFF. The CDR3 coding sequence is TGCGCCAGCAGCACAGGACCCACCGGGGAGCTGTTTTTT.

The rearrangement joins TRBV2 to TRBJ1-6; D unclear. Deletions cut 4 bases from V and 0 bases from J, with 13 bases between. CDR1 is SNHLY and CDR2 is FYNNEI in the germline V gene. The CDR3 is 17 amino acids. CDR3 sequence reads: CASSGAGLLSYNSPLHF. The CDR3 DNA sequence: TGTGCCAGCAGTGGGGCAGGTCTACTCTCCTATAATTCACCCCTCCACTTT.